The rows below give T cell receptor beta chains drawn from one sample of a study of regulatory T cells in long-lasting Graves disease. TCRdb reanalysed the multiplex PCR reads using MiXCR and keeps one entry per CDR3 protein. The data show some 420,000 distinct CDR3 sequences, approximately 23% seen once. Sequencing was performed on peripheral blood mononuclear cells (PBMCs), taken when the disease was refractory, from a patient treated with antithyroid drugs. The receptors were sampled from a female donor with Graves disease. CDR3s include the opening cysteine and the closing phenylalanine or tryptophan. The order of the fields is J gene, clone size, D gene, V gene, CDR3 DNA, CDR3 protein. A D gene is named only where the DNA matches it firmly. Size tells how often a clone was seen (once, few, many) or the class of an expanded clone, and some rows leave it out.

>TRBJ2-7|many|-|TRBV7-8
TGTGCCAGCAGCTTAGCGCGAGTAGGCGAGCAGTACTTC
CASSLARVGEQYF
>TRBJ2-6|many|TRBD1|TRBV5-1
TGCGCCAGCAGCTCAGTCCGGGACAGTAGCTCTGGGGCCAACGTCCTGACTTTC
CASSSVRDSSSGANVLTF
>TRBJ2-5|many|-|TRBV9
TGTGCCAGCAGCGTCGGCGAAGAGACCCAGTACTTC
CASSVGEETQYF
>TRBJ1-3|-|-|TRBV4-1
TGCGCCAGCAGCCAAGTAAAAAACACCATATATTTT
CASSQVKNTIYF
>TRBJ1-6|many|-|TRBV20-1
TGCAGTGCTAGAGGGGTATCTGCTTGGAATTCACCCCTCCACTTT
CSARGVSAWNSPLHF
>TRBJ2-7|many|TRBD1|TRBV29-1
TGCAGCGTTGAGGGACAGGGGGCTGGCGAGCAGTACTTC
CSVEGQGAGEQYF
>TRBJ2-2|-|TRBD1|TRBV9
TGTGCCAGTACGGGACAGGGGGACACCGGGGAGCTGTTTTTT
CASTGQGDTGELFF
>TRBJ2-4|few|-|TRBV3-1
TGTGCCAGCAGCCAAGCGGTGGCAGGTAAAAACATTCAGTACTTC
CASSQAVAGKNIQYF
>TRBJ1-5|-|-|TRBV5-6
TGTGCCAGCAGCGGCCGGTTTGAAGGACCCCAGCATTTT
CASSGRFEGPQHF
>TRBJ1-1|-|-|TRBV30
TGTGCCTGGAGTGTACAGGGAGGTGCTGAAGCTTTCTTT
CAWSVQGGAEAFF
>TRBJ2-1|-|TRBD2|TRBV5-8
TGTGCCAGCAGCTTGTGGGGGGGGGATGAGCAGTTCTTC
CASSLWGGDEQFF
>TRBJ1-4|many|-|TRBV6-1
TGTGCCAGCAGTGAAGCGGCAGGAATGAATGAAAAACTGTTTTTT
CASSEAAGMNEKLFF
>TRBJ2-3|-|TRBD1|TRBV28
TGTGCCAGCAGTTTAGGCCCTAACAGGGGGTTCACAGATACGCAGTATTTT
CASSLGPNRGFTDTQYF
>TRBJ1-5|many|TRBD1|TRBV7-8
TGTGCCAGCAGCCCGGTTTTATTGACAGGGGGAGGACAGCCCCAGCATTTT
CASSPVLLTGGGQPQHF
>TRBJ2-5|many|-|TRBV29-1
TGCAGCGTTGATAGGGTTGGCTTGCAAGAGACCCAGTACTTC
CSVDRVGLQETQYF
>TRBJ2-7|-|-|TRBV9
TGTGCCAGCAGCTTAAGACAGGCCGACGAGCAGTACTTC
CASSLRQADEQYF
>TRBJ1-2|-|TRBD1|TRBV19
TGTGCCAGAAAGAAAAAAGACAGGGTTGGCGGCTACACCTTC
CARKKKDRVGGYTF
>TRBJ1-1|-|-|TRBV5-1
TGCGCCAGCGGAGAAACCGGGACCCCCTTAATGAACACTGAAGCTTTCTTT
CASGETGTPLMNTEAFF
>TRBJ2-2|many|-|TRBV2
TGTGCCAGCAGTGAATACACCGGGGAGCTGTTTTTT
CASSEYTGELFF
>TRBJ2-4|once|TRBD1|TRBV7-2
TGTGCCAGCAGTTTGGGACAGGGGACCTTGGGCAAAAACATTCAGTACTTC
CASSLGQGTLGKNIQYF
>TRBJ2-5|-|-|TRBV6-9
TGTGCCAGCAGTTCCAAGGGGGGGTGGAGACAAGAGACCCAGTGCTTC
CASSSKGGWRQETQCF
>TRBJ1-1|few|-|TRBV3-2
TGTGCCAGCAGCCAAGAACGGGGAATCCCTGAAGCTTTCTTT
CASSQERGIPEAFF
>TRBJ1-1|many|-|TRBV5-1
TGCGCCTCCCGGACGGAGAACACTGAAGCTTTCTTT
CASRTENTEAFF
>TRBJ1-2|-|-|TRBV20-1
TGCAGTGCTAGAGAATACGTTGGGTATGGCTACACCTTC
CSAREYVGYGYTF